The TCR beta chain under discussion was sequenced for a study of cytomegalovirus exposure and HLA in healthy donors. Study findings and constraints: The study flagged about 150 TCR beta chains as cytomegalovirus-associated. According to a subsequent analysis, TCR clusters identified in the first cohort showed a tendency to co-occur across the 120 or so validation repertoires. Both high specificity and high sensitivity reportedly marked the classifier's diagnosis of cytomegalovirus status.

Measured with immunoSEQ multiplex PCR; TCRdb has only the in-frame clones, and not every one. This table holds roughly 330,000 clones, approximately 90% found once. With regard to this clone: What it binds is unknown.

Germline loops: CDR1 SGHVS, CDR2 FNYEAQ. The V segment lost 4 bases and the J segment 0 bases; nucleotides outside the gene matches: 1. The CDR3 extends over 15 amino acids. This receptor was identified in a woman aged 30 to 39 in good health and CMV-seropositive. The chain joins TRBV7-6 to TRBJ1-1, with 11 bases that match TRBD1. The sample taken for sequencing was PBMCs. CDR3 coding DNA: TGTGCCAGCAGCTGGGGACAGGGGGTGAACACTGAAGCTTTCTTT. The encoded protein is CASSWGQGVNTEAFF.